The T cell receptor (beta chain) under discussion was sequenced for a study of CD8 T cells in Susac syndrome. The germline CDR1 and CDR2 sequences are MNHEY and SMNVEV (reference sequence). V lost 6 bases to trimming and J lost 4 bases; unmatched junction nucleotides: 8. There are 14 residues in the CDR3. Sequencing of TCR beta was undertaken in CD8+ and CD4+ T cells derived from blood. Treatment-naive patients with stable or active relapsing-remitting disease were the multiple sclerosis controls. Both CD4+ and CD8+ T cells were negatively isolated, and TEMRA cells underwent FACS enrichment. After extraction with the RNeasy kit, roughly 0.5 to 1 ug of the RNA was reverse transcribed using random hexamers. Across 54 Vbeta and 13 Jbeta, TCR beta CDR3 was amplified with immunoSEQ multiplex PCR. Via MiXCR, TCRdb re-called the immunoSEQ multiplex PCR reads, giving one row per CDR3 protein. Here the sample spans tens of thousands of distinct CDR3 sequences, 96% being singletons.

The TCR sequence derives from a human donor with multiple sclerosis. The chain carries TRBV27 and TRBJ1-2; the match to TRBD1 covers 7 bases. The sample taken for sequencing was CD4+ T cells from PBMCs. The chain's CDR3 is CASRPWGQSYGYTF. The CDR3 region has the DNA TGTGCCAGCAGACCGTGGGGACAGAGCTATGGCTACACCTTC.